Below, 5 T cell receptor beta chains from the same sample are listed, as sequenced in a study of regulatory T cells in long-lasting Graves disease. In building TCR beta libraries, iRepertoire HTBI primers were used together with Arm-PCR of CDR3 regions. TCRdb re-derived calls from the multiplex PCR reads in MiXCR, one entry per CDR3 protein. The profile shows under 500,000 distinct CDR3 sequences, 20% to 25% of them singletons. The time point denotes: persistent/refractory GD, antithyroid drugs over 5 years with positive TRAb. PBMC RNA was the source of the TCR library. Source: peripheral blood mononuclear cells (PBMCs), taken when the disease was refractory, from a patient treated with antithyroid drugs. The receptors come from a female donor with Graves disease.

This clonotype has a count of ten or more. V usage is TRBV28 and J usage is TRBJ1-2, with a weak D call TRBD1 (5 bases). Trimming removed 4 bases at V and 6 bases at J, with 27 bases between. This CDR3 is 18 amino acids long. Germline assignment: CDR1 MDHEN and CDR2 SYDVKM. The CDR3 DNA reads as TGTGCCAGCAGTTCCCACCGGTCGTCGGGCGATCTGGGGCATGGCTACACCTTC. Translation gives CASSSHRSSGDLGHGYTF.

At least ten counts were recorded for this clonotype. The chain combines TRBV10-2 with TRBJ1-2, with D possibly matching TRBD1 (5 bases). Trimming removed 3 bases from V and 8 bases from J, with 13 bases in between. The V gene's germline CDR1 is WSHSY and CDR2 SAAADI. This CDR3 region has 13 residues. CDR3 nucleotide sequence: TGCGCCAGCAGTGACGGACAAGTAGGAGGCTACACCTTC. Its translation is CASSDGQVGGYTF.

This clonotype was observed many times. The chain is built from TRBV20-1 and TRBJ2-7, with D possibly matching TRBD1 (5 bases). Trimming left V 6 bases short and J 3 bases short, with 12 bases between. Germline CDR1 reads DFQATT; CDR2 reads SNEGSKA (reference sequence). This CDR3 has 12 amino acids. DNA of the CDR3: TGCAGTGCCCGCCAGGGATTCTACGAGCAGTACTTC. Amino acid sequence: CSARQGFYEQYF.

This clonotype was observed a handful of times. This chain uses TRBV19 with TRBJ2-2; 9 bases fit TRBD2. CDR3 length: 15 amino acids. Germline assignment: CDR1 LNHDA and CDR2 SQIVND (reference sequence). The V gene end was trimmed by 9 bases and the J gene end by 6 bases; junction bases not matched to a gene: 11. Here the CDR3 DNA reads TGTGCCAGCGGCGTGCGGGAGGGCAGGTCCGGGGAGCTGTTTTTT. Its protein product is CASGVREGRSGELFF.

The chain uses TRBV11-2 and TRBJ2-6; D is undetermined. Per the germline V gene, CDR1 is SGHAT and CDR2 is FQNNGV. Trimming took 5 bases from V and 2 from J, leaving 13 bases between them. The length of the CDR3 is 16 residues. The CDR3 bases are TGTGCCAGCAGCCCCGGACGGGCCCCTGGGGCCAACGTCCTGACTTTC. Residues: CASSPGRAPGANVLTF.